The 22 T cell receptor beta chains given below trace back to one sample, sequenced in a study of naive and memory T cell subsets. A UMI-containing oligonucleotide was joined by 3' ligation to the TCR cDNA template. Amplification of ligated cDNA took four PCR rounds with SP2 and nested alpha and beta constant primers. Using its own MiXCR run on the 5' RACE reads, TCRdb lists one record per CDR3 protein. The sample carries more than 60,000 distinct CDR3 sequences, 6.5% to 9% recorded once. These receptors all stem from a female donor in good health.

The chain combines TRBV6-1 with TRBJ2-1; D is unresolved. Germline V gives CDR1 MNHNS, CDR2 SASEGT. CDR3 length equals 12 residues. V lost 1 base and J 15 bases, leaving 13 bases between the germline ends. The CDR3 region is CASSEGWGTSFF. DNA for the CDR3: TGTGCCAGCAGTGAAGGTTGGGGAACCTCGTTCTTC.

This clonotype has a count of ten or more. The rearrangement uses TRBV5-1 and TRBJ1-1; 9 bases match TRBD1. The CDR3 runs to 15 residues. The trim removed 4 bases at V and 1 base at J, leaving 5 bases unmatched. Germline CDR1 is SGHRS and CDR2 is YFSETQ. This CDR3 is CASSGQGRANTEAFF. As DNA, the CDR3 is TGCGCCAGCAGCGGACAGGGGAGGGCGAACACTGAAGCTTTCTTT.

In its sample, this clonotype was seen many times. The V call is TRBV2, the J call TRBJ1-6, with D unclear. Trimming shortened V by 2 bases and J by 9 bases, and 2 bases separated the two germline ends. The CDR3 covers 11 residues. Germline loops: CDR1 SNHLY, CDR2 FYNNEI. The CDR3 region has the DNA TGTGCCAGCAGTGAAACTTCACCCCTCCACTTT. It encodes CASSETSPLHF.

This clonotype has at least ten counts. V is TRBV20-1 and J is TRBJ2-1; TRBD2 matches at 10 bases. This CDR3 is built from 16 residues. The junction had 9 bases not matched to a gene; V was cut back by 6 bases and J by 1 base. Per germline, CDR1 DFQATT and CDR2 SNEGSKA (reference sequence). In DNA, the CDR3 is TGCAGTGCCACCCCTAGCGGGAGTTGGTCCTACAATGAGCAGTTCTTC. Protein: CSATPSGSWSYNEQFF.

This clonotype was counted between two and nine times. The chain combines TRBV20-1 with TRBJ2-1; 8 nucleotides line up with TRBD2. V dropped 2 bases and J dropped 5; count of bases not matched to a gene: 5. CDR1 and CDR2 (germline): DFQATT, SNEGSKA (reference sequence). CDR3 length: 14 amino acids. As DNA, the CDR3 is TGCAGTGCTAGATCAGCGGGAGCACACAATGAGCAGTTCTTC. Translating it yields CSARSAGAHNEQFF.

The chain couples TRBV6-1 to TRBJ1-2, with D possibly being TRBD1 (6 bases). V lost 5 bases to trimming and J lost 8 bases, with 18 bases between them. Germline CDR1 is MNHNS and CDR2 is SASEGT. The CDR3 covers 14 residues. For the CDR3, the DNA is TGTGCCAGCAGTCCTTTAGACAGGTCGGGAGGCTACACCTTC. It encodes CASSPLDRSGGYTF.

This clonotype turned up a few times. CDR3 in amino acids: CASSYSEGNTEAFF. For the CDR3, the DNA is TGTGCCAGCAGTTACTCGGAAGGGAACACTGAAGCTTTCTTT. The chain couples TRBV6-5 to TRBJ1-1; D ambiguous. The CDR3 totals 14 residues. CDR1 and CDR2 from the germline V gene are MNHEY and SVGAGI. V lost 0 bases and J 1 base, leaving 6 bases between the germline ends.

The CDR3 spells CASRLTGFEEKLFF. CDR3 in DNA: TGTGCCAGCAGACTAACAGGGTTTGAGGAAAAACTGTTTTTT. The V and J genes are TRBV6-5 and TRBJ1-4; a possible D gene is TRBD1 (6 bases). Germline loops: CDR1 MNHEY, CDR2 SVGAGI. V dropped 6 bases and J dropped 8 bases, with 16 bases sitting between them. This CDR3 contains 14 residues.

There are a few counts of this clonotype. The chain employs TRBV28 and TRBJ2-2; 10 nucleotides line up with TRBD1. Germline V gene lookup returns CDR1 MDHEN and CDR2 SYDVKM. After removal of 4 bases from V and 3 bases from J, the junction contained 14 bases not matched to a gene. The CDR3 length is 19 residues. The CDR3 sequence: CASSSVGPTGGAYTGELFF. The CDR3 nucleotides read TGTGCCAGCAGTTCGGTGGGCCCGACAGGGGGCGCGTACACCGGGGAGCTGTTTTTT.

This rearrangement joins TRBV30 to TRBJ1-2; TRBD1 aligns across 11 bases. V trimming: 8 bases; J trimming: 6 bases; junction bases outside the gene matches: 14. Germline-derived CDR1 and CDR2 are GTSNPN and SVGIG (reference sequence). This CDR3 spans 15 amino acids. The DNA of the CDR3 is TGTGCCAGAACCGGGACAGGGGGTGGATTTAATGGCTACACCTTC. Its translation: CARTGTGGGFNGYTF.

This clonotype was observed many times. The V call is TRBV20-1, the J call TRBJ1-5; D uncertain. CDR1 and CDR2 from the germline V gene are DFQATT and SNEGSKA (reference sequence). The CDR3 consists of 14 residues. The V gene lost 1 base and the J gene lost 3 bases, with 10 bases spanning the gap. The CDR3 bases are TGCAGTGCTAGAGCGCCTGTTAACAATCAGCCCCAGCATTTT. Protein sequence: CSARAPVNNQPQHF.

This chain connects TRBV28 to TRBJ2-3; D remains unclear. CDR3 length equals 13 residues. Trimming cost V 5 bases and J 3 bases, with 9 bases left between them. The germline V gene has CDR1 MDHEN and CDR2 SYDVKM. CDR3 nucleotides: TGTGCCAGCAGTCACCCTATGACAGATACGCAGTATTTT. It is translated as CASSHPMTDTQYF.

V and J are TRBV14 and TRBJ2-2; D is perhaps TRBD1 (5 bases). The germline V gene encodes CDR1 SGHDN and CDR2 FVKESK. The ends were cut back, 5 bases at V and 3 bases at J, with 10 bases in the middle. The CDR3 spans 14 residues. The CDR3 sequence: CASSSDRYTGELFF. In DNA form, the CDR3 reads TGTGCCAGCAGCTCCGACAGATACACCGGGGAGCTGTTTTTT.

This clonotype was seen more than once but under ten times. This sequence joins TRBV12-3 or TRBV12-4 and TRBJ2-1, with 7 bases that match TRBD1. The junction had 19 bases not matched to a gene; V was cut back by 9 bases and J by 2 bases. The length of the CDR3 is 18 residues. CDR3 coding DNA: TGTGCCAGGCGCCCCGGGACAGAGCTCATTGTTGCCTACAATGAGCAGTTCTTC. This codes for CARRPGTELIVAYNEQFF.

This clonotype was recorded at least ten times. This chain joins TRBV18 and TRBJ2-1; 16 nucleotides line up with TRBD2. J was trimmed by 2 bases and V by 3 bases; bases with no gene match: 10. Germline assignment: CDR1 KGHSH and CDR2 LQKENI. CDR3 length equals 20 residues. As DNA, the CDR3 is TGTGCCAGCTCACCCCCGGGACTAGCGGGAGGGATGGCGGCCTACAATGAGCAGTTCTTC. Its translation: CASSPPGLAGGMAAYNEQFF.

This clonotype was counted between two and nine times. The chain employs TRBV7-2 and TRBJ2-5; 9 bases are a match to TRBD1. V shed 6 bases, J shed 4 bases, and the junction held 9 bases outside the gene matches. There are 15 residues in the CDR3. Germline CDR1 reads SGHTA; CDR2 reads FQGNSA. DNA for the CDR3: TGTGCCAGCAGGACCGGGACAGGGAGTATAGAGACCCAGTACTTC. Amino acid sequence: CASRTGTGSIETQYF.

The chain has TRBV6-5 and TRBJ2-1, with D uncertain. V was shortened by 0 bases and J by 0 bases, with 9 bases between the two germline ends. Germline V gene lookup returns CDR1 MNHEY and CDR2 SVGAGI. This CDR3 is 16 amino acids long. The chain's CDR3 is CASSYSSYSSYNEQFF. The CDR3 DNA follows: TGTGCCAGCAGTTACTCGAGTTACAGCTCCTACAATGAGCAGTTCTTC.

Here the CDR3 reads CASSGTGGSNQPQHF. As DNA, the CDR3 is TGTGCCAGCAGTGGGACAGGGGGAAGCAATCAGCCCCAGCATTTT. The V call is TRBV12-3 or TRBV12-4, the J call TRBJ1-5, with 11 bases matching TRBD1. Germline trimming cut 5 bases from V and 1 base from J; bases unmatched to any gene: 1. This CDR3 has 15 residues.

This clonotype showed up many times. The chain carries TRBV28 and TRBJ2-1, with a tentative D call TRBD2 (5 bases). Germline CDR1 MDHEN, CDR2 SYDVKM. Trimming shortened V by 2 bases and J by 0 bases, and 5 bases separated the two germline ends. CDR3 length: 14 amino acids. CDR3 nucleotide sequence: TGTGCCAGCAGTTTACGGGGCTCCTACAATGAGCAGTTCTTC. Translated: CASSLRGSYNEQFF.

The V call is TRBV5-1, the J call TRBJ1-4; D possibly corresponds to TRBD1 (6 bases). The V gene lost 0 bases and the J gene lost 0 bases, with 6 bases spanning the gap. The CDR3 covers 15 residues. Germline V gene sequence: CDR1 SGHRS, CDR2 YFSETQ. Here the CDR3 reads CASSLGQATNEKLFF. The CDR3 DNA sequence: TGCGCCAGCAGCTTGGGACAGGCAACTAATGAAAAACTGTTTTTT. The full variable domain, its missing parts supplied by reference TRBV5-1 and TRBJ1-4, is KAGVTQTPRYLIKTRGQQVTLSCSPISGHRSVSWYQQTPGQGLQFLFEYFSETQRNKGNFPGRFSGRQFSNSRSEMNVSTLELGDSALYLCASSLGQATNEKLFFGSGTQLSVL.

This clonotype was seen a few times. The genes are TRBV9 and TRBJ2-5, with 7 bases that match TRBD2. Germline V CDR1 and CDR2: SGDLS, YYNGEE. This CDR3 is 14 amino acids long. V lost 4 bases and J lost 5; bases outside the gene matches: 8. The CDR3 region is CASSIPSGGETQYF. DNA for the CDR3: TGTGCCAGCAGCATCCCTAGCGGCGGGGAGACCCAGTACTTC.

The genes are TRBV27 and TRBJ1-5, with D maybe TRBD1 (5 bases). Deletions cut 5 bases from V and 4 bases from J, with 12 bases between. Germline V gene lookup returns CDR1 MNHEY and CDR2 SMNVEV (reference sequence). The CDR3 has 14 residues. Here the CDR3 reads CASSLGTYNQPQHF. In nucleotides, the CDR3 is TGTGCCAGCAGTCTCGGGACTTATAATCAGCCCCAGCATTTT.